This T cell receptor beta chain originates from a study of cytomegalovirus exposure and HLA in healthy donors. Across the whole study: A prior analysis found more than 90 million unique TCR beta sequences from 170 million or so T cells. Study observations and caveats: Rarity marked most TCR sequences, yet some public TCRs occurred in many donors.

In regard to this clone: Antigen unknown.

This CDR3 is built from 14 residues. Trimming shortened V by 0 bases and J by 2 bases, and 8 bases separated the two germline ends. Germline V CDR1 and CDR2: MGHRA, YSYEKL. The PCR was carried out with 60 Vbeta primers and 13 Jbeta primers. TCRdb's copy holds only in-frame clones and misses some; the assay was immunoSEQ multiplex PCR. This sample has roughly 150,000 clones, with roughly 70% found just once. The sequenced sample consisted of PBMCs. The chain links TRBV4-1 to TRBJ2-7; D gene ambiguous. The receptor comes from a woman under 30 in good health and CMV-seropositive. The CDR3 DNA follows: TGCGCCAGCAGCCAAGATCCCCTTGCCTACGAGCAGTACTTC. Residues: CASSQDPLAYEQYF.